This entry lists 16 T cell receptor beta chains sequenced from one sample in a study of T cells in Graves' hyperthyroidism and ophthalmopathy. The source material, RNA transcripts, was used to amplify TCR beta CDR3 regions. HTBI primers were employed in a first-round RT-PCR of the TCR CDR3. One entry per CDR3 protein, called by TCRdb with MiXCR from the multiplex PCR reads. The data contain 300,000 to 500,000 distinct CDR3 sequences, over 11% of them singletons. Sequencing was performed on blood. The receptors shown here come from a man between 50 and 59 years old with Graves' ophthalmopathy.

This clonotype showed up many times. The CDR3 region has the DNA TGCAGCTTGACCCCCGTGGGTTCCTACAATGAGCAGTTCTTC. As protein: CSLTPVGSYNEQFF. The rearrangement joins TRBV29-1 to TRBJ2-1; no reliable D call. CDR3 length: 14 residues. The germline CDR1 and CDR2 sequences are SQVTM and ANQGSEA. Trimming stripped 8 bases from V and 1 base from J, with 15 bases between.

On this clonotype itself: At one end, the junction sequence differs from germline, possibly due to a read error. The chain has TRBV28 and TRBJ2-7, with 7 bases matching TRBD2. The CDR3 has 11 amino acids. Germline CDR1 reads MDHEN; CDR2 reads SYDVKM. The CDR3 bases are TGTGCCAGCAGGGGGGACTACGAGCAGTGCTTC. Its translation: CASRGDYEQCF.

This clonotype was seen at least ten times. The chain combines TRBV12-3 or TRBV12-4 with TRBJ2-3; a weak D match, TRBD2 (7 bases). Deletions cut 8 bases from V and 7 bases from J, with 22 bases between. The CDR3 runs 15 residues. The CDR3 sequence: CASYRWGGGMNTQYF. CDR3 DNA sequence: TGTGCCAGCTATCGCTGGGGCGGGGGCATGAATACGCAGTATTTT.

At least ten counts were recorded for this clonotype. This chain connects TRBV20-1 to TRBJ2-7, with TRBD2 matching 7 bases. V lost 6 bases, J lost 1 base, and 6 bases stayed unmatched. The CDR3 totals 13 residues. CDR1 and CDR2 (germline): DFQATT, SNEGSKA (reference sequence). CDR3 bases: TGCAGTGCCCGAGGGAGGGGTTCCTACGAGCAGTACTTC. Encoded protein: CSARGRGSYEQYF.

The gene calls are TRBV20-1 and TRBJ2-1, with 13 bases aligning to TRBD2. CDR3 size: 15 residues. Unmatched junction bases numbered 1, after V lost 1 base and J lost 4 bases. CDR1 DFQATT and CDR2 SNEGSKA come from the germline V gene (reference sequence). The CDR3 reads CSARGTSGRYNEQFF. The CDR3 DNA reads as TGCAGTGCTAGAGGGACTAGCGGGAGATACAATGAGCAGTTCTTC.

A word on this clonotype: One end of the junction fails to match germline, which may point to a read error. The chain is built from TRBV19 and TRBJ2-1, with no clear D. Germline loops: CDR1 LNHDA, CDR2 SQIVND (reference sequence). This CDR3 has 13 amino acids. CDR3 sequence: CASSMLPYNEQSF. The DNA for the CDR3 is TGTGCCAGTAGTATGCTACCGTACAATGAGCAGTCCTTC.

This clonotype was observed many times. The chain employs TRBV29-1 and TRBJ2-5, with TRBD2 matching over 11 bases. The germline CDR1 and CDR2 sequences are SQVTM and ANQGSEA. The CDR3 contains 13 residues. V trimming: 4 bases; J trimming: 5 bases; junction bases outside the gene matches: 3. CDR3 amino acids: CSVGLAGRETQYF. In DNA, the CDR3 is TGCAGCGTTGGACTAGCGGGAAGGGAGACCCAGTACTTC. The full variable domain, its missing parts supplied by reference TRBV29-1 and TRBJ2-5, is SAVISQKPSRDICQRGTSLTIQCQVDSQVTMMFWYRQQPGQSLTLIATANQGSEATYESGFVIDKFPISRPNLTFSTLTVSNMSPEDSSIYLCSVGLAGRETQYFGPGTRLLVL.

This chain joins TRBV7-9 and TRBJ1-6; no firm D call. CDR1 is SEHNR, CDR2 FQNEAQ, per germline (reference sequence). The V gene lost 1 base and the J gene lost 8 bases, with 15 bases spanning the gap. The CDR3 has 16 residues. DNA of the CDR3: TGTGCCAGCAGCTTAGGGGGTCTTCGAAGGGATTCACCCCTCCACTTT. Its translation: CASSLGGLRRDSPLHF.

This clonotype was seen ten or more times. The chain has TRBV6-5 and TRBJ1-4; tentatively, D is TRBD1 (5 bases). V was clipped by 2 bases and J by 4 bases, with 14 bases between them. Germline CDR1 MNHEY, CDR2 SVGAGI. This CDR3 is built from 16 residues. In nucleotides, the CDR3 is TGTGCCAGCAGTTACGAATCGTGGGGGAGTAATGAAAAACTGTTTTTT. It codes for CASSYESWGSNEKLFF.

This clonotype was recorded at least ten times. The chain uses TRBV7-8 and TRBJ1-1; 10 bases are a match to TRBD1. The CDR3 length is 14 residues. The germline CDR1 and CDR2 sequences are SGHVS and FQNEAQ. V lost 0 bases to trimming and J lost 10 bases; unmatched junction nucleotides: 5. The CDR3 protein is CASSLAGTGVVAFF. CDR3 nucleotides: TGTGCCAGCAGCTTAGCCGGGACAGGGGTAGTAGCTTTCTTT. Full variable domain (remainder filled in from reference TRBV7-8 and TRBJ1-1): GAGVSQSPRYKVAKRGQDVALRCDPISGHVSLFWYQQALGQGPEFLTYFQNEAQLDKSGLPSDRFFAERPEGSVSTLKIQRTQQEDSAVYLCASSLAGTGVVAFFGQGTRLTVV.

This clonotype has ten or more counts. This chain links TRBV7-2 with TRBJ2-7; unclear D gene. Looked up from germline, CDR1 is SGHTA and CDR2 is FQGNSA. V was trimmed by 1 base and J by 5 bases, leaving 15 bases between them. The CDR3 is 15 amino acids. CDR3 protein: CASSLEIRVGDEQYF. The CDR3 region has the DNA TGTGCCAGCAGCTTAGAAATTAGGGTCGGCGACGAGCAGTACTTC.

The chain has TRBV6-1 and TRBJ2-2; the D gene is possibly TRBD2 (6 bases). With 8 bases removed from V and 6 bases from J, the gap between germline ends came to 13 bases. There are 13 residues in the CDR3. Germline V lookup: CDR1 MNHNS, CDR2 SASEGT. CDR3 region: CASLSGAPGELFF. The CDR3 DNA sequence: TGTGCCAGCCTGTCGGGAGCTCCCGGGGAGCTGTTTTTT.

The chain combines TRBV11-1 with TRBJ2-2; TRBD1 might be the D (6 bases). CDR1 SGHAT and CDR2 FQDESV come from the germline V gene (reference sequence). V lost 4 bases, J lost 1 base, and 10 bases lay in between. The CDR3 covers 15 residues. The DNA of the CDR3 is TGTGCCAGCAGCTCCCAGGGGAGGAACACCGGGGAGCTGTTTTTT. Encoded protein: CASSSQGRNTGELFF.

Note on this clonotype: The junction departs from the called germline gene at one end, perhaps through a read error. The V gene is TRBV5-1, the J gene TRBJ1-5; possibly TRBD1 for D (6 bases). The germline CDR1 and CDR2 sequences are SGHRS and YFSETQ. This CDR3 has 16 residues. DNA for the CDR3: TGCACCAGCAGCTTGGTGGACAGCAATAGCAATCAGCCCCAGCATTTT. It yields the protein CTSSLVDSNSNQPQHF. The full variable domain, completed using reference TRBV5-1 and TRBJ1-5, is KAGVTQTPRYLIKTRGQQVTLSCSPISGHRSVSWYQQTPGQGLQFLFEYFSETQRNKGNFPGRFSGRQFSNSRSEMNVSTLELGDSALYLCTSSLVDSNSNQPQHFGDGTRLSIL.

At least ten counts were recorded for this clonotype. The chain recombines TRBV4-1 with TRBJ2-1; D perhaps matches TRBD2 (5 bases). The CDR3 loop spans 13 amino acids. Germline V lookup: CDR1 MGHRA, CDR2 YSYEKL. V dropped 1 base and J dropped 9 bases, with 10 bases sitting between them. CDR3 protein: CASSQVVEGEQFF. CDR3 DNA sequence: TGCGCCAGCAGCCAAGTCGTTGAGGGTGAGCAGTTCTTC.

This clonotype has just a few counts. As DNA, the CDR3 is TGTGCCAGCAGTAGCCGAATGGGACTAGCGGGAGCGAGCCAAGAGACCCAGTACTTC. Amino acid sequence: CASSSRMGLAGASQETQYF. The chain joins TRBV27 to TRBJ2-5; 14 bases match TRBD2. Germline CDR1 reads MNHEY; CDR2 reads SMNVEV (reference sequence). This CDR3 is built from 19 residues. Trimming removed 5 bases from V and 1 base from J; junction bases left unmatched: 12.